This TCR beta chain is from a study of post-analysis software for immune sequencing data. Study background: Patients with relapsing-remitting, secondary progressive and progressive-relapsing multiple sclerosis courses were all represented. General study findings and limits: Elevated frequency relative to controls characterized several TRBV segments in patients, TRBV5-6, TRBV5-1 and TRBV20-1 among them. Samples prepared in the same batch strongly co-clustered by F measure.

Notes on this clonotype: The antigen remains unidentified. One junction end does not reproduce the germline sequence, and a read error may be involved.

Unique molecular identifiers featured in each of the TCR beta cDNA libraries. Each batch of about 0.95 to 11 million T cells produced a few hundred thousand cDNA molecules. TCRdb re-derived calls from the PCR reads in MiXCR, one entry per CDR3 protein. The top ten clones hold around 8% of a sample with roughly 400,000 distinct CDR3 sequences, over 30% of them seen once. This CDR3 contains 12 residues. Germline CDR1 and CDR2: SGHTA and FQGNSA. This chain links TRBV7-2 with TRBJ1-5; D unresolved. This TCR came from a girl aged 2-10 years with multiple sclerosis. Sequenced material: blood. The CDR3 bases are TGTGCCGGCAGCCCCTCGGATCAGCCCCAGCATTTT. Translated: CAGSPSDQPQHF.